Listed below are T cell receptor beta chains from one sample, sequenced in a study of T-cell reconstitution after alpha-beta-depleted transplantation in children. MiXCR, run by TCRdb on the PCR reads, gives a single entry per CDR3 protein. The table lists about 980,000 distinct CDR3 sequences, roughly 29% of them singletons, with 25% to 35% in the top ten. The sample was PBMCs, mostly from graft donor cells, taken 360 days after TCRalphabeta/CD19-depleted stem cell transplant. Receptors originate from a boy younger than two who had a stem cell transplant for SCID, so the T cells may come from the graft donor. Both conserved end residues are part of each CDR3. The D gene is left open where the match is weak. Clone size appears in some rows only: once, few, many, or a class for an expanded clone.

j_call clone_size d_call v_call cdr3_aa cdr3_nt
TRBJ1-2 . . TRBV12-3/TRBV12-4 CASSFWEGDYTF TGTGCCAGCAGTTTTTGGGAGGGGGACTACACCTTC
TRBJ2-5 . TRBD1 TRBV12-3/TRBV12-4 CASRPSRGPRETQYF TGTGCCAGCAGGCCCTCGAGGGGGCCGCGTGAGACCCAGTACTTC
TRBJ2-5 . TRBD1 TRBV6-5 CASSYGGTGGSETQYF TGTGCCAGCAGTTACGGCGGGACAGGGGGCAGCGAGACCCAGTACTTC
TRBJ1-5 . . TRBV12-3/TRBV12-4 CASSSRGRYPNYSNQPQHF TGTGCCAGCAGTTCCAGGGGCCGTTACCCCAATTATAGCAATCAGCCCCAGCATTTT
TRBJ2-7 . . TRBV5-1 CASSWDGRTLYEQYF TGCGCCAGCAGCTGGGACGGGCGAACCCTCTACGAGCAGTACTTC
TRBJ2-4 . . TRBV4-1 CASSQEVGGAKAKNIQYF TGCGCCAGCAGCCAAGAAGTCGGGGGCGCCAAAGCCAAAAACATTCAGTACTTC
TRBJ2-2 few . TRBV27 CASSPVSPGELFF TGTGCCAGCAGTCCGGTCTCTCCGGGGGAGCTGTTTTTT
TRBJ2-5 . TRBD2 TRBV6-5 CASSYGSGGGETQYF TGTGCCAGCAGTTACGGGAGCGGGGGTGGGGAGACCCAGTACTTC
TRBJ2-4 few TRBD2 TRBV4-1 CASSQVQAGGILLAKNIQYF TGCGCCAGCAGCCAAGTCCAGGCGGGGGGGATCCTTTTGGCCAAAAACATTCAGTACTTC
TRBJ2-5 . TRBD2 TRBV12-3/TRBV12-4 CASSLWGEGAETQYF TGTGCCAGCAGTTTATGGGGGGAGGGCGCAGAGACCCAGTACTTC
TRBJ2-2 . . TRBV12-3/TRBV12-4 CASSYQGGLTGELFF TGTGCCAGCAGTTACCAAGGGGGACTCACCGGGGAGCTGTTTTTT
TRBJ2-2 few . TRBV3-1 CASSLPRTNEEPRSRELFF TGTGCCAGCAGCCTCCCGAGGACGAACGAAGAACCCCGGAGTAGGGAGCTGTTTTTT
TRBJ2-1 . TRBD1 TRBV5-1 CASSFGQGINNEQFF TGCGCCAGCAGCTTTGGACAGGGGATTAACAATGAGCAGTTCTTC
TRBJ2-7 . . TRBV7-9 CASSLGQNFYEQYF TGTGCCAGCAGCCTCGGACAGAATTTCTACGAGCAGTACTTC
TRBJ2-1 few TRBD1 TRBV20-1 CSAPMVRGPGNEQFF TGCAGTGCTCCGATGGTGAGGGGGCCGGGGAATGAGCAGTTCTTC
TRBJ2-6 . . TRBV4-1 CASSQGSVPSGANVLTF TGCGCCAGCAGCCAAGGATCCGTCCCCTCTGGGGCCAACGTCCTGACTTTC
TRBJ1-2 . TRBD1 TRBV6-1 CASSEAVDRGYGYTF TGTGCCAGCAGTGAAGCTGTGGACAGGGGCTATGGCTACACCTTC
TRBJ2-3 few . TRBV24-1 CATSDLDSLNTQYF TGTGCCACCAGTGACCTGGACTCTCTTAATACGCAGTATTTT
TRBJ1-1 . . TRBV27 CASSLIRADTEAFF TGTGCCAGCAGTTTAATTCGGGCAGACACTGAAGCTTTCTTT
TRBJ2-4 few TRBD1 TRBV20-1 CSAGGQLRNIQYF TGCAGTGCTGGGGGACAGCTACGGAACATTCAGTACTTC
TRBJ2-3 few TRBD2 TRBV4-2 CASSPGLGQGTSGGARYTDTQYF TGTGCCAGCAGCCCGGGGCTAGGACAGGGGACTAGCGGGGGGGCTAGATACACAGATACGCAGTATTTT
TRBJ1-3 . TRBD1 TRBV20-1 CSAGGTVGNTIYF TGCAGTGCTGGGGGGACAGTAGGAAACACCATATATTTT
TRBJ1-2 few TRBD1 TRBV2 CASTGQGHSYGYTF TGTGCCAGCACGGGACAGGGCCATAGCTATGGCTACACCTTC
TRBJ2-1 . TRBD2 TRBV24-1 CATSATSGAYNEQFF TGTGCCACCAGCGCCACTAGCGGGGCGTACAATGAGCAGTTCTTC
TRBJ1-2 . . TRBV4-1 CASSQDRADYGYTF TGCGCCAGCAGCCAAGATAGGGCAGACTATGGCTACACCTTC
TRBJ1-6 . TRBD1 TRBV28 CASRAGTVPYNSPLHF TGTGCCAGCAGGGCGGGGACAGTCCCCTATAATTCACCCCTCCACTTT
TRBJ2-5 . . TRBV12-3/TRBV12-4 CASSLILGETQYF TGTGCCAGCAGTTTGATATTGGGAGAGACCCAGTACTTC
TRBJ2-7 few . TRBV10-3 CAISVTGDSYEQYF TGTGCCATCAGCGTAACAGGCGATTCCTACGAGCAGTACTTC
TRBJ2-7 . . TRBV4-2 CASSQEATGRTYEQYF TGTGCCAGCAGCCAAGAAGCAACCGGGCGCACCTACGAGCAGTACTTC
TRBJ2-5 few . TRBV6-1 CASNKDTIQETQYF TGTGCCAGCAATAAGGACACTATACAAGAGACCCAGTACTTC
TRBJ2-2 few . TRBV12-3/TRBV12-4 CASSSTGKVTGELFF TGTGCCAGCAGTTCCACAGGGAAGGTTACCGGGGAGCTGTTTTTT
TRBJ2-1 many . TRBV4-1 CASSHYNEQFF TGTGCCAGCAGCCACTACAATGAGCAGTTCTTC
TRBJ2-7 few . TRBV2 CASSEPGGFSYEQYF TGTGCCAGCAGTGAACCGGGGGGCTTCTCCTACGAGCAGTACTTC
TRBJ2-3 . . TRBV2 CASSEGLLTDTQYF TGTGCCAGCAGTGAAGGTCTACTCACAGATACGCAGTATTTT
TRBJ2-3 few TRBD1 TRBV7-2 CASSLVPGGASTDTQYF TGTGCCAGCAGCTTAGTCCCAGGGGGCGCCAGCACAGATACGCAGTATTTT
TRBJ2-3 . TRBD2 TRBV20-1 CSARTGTSGTDTQYF TGCAGTGCAAGAACCGGGACTAGCGGCACAGATACGCAGTATTTT
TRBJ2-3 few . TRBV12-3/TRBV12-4 CASSLLLTDTQYF TGTGCCAGCAGTTTATTGCTAACGGATACGCAGTATTTT
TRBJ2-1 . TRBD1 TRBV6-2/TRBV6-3 CAINRAGGRGEQFF TGTGCCATCAACCGTGCAGGGGGCAGGGGTGAGCAGTTCTTC
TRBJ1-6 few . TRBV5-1 CASSPTPLSGYSPLHF TGCGCCAGCAGCCCGACGCCTCTCAGTGGTTATTCACCCCTCCACTTT
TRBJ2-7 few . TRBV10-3 CAISEGGTGPHLYEQYF TGTGCCATCAGTGAGGGCGGAACAGGACCCCACCTCTACGAGCAGTACTTC
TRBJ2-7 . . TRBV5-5 CASRGVPGSYEQYF TGTGCCAGCCGGGGTGTTCCAGGGTCCTACGAGCAGTACTTC
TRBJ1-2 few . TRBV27 CASSTRREGLSHYGYTF TGTGCCAGCAGTACCCGGAGAGAGGGCTTATCTCACTATGGCTACACCTTC
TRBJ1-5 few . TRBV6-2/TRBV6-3 CASLFQRIGQPQHF TGTGCCAGCCTCTTTCAGAGGATAGGTCAGCCCCAGCATTTT
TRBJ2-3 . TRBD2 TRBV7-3 CASSFLAGGLDTQYF TGTGCCAGCAGCTTCTTAGCGGGAGGGCTTGATACGCAGTATTTT
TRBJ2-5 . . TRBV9 CASSVGLGRARGPSETQYF TGTGCCAGCAGCGTAGGCTTGGGGAGAGCCAGGGGACCGTCAGAGACCCAGTACTTC
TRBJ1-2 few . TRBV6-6 CASSKSGQGYTF TGTGCCAGCTCCAAATCAGGTCAAGGCTACACCTTC
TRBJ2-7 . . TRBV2 CASTGFSDGQYF TGTGCCAGCACTGGGTTCTCAGATGGGCAGTACTTC
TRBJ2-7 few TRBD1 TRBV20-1 CSARPDRGFYEQYF TGCAGTGCTAGACCCGACAGGGGGTTCTACGAGCAGTACTTC
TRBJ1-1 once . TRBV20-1 CSARDRGQGRTEAFF TGCAGTGCTAGAGATCGGGGTCAGGGGCGCACTGAAGCTTTCTTT
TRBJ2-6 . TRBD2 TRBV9 CASSVATGDYSGANVLTF TGTGCCAGCAGCGTAGCTACGGGGGACTACTCTGGGGCCAACGTCCTGACTTTC
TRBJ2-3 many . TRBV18 CASSPDPTDTQYF TGTGCCAGCTCACCAGACCCCACAGATACGCAGTATTTT
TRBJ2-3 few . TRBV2 CASAQPPGGTDTQYF TGTGCCAGCGCCCAACCGCCGGGGGGCACAGATACGCAGTATTTT
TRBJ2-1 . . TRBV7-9 CASSSPGREQFF TGTGCCAGCAGCTCCCCAGGGAGAGAGCAGTTCTTC
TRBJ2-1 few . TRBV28 CASSSATGNYNEQFF TGTGCCAGCAGTTCTGCGACAGGAAATTACAATGAGCAGTTCTTC
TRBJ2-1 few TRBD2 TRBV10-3 CAISLPSGRSYNEQFF TGTGCCATCAGTCTCCCTAGCGGTAGGTCCTACAATGAGCAGTTCTTC
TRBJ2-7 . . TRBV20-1 CSADGYGYEQYF TGCAGTGCCGACGGGTATGGCTACGAGCAGTACTTC
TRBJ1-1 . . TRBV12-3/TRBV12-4 CASSRAPENTEAFF TGTGCCAGCTCGAGGGCCCCGGAGAACACTGAAGCTTTCTTT